These 8 T cell receptor beta chains came from one sample sequenced in a study of blood T cell repertoires in COVID-19. Sequencing used immunoSEQ multiplex PCR; TCRdb keeps in-frame clones, though not all of them. The sample contains 200,000 or so clones, about 86% of which appear only once. Sequences were obtained from peripheral blood. The receptors shown here come from a woman in her 50s with acute or convalescent COVID-19.

The V call is TRBV19, the J call TRBJ2-7, with 7 bases aligning to TRBD2. In germline, CDR1 is LNHDA, CDR2 SQIVND (reference sequence). The CDR3 extends over 14 amino acids. V dropped 2 bases and J dropped 4; count of bases not matched to a gene: 5. The CDR3 DNA reads TGTGCCAGTAGTATAAGAGCGGGATGGTACGAGCAGTACTTC. Residues: CASSIRAGWYEQYF. The variable domain in full, with the rest retrieved from reference TRBV19 and TRBJ2-7, is DGGITQSPKYLFRKEGQNVTLSCEQNLNHDAMYWYRQDPGQGLRLIYYSQIVNDFQKGDIAEGYSVSREKKESFPLTVTSAQKNPTAFYLCASSIRAGWYEQYFGPGTRLTVT.

The chain employs TRBV4-1 and TRBJ1-1; D is ambiguous. The CDR3 is 15 amino acids. With 1 base removed from V and 6 bases from J, the gap between germline ends came to 15 bases. Germline assignment: CDR1 MGHRA and CDR2 YSYEKL. In nucleotides, the CDR3 is TGCGCCAGCAGCCAAGTCAACGCCAACTCTGCTGAAGCTTTCTTT. Encoded protein: CASSQVNANSAEAFF.

This chain uses TRBV7-9 with TRBJ1-5; weak D call: TRBD1 (6 bases). The V and J ends lost 0 bases and 2 bases respectively, with 8 bases between them. This CDR3 is 15 amino acids long. The germline CDR1 and CDR2 sequences are SEHNR and FQNEAQ (reference sequence). Here the CDR3 DNA reads TGTGCCAGCAGCTTAGCGGCAGGGGGCAATCAGCCCCAGCATTTT. It codes for CASSLAAGGNQPQHF. Combining the CDR3 with reference TRBV7-9 and TRBJ1-5 gives the whole variable domain DTGVSQNPRHKITKRGQNVTFRCDPISEHNRLYWYRQTLGQGPEFLTYFQNEAQLEKSRLLSDRFSAERPKGSFSTLEIQRTEQGDSAMYLCASSLAAGGNQPQHFGDGTRLSIL.

The V gene is TRBV4-3, the J gene TRBJ1-4; D is unclear. CDR1 LGHNA and CDR2 YSLEER come from the germline V gene. The CDR3 has 14 residues. Trimming took off 4 bases at V and 5 bases at J, with 11 bases between the two ends. The CDR3 loop reads CASSRRLVNEKLFF. For the CDR3, the DNA is TGCGCCAGCAGCCGACGACTTGTAAATGAAAAACTGTTTTTT.

This sequence joins TRBV2 and TRBJ2-1, with 14 bases lining up with TRBD2. The CDR3 has 16 residues. V was clipped by 4 bases and J by 2 bases; unmatched bases: 1. Germline assignment: CDR1 SNHLY and CDR2 FYNNEI. CDR3 coding DNA: TGTGCCAGCAGTGGACTAGCGGGGGGGCCCTACAATGAGCAGTTCTTC. Amino acid sequence: CASSGLAGGPYNEQFF.

The chain couples TRBV12-3 or TRBV12-4 to TRBJ1-2; TRBD1 might be the D (5 bases). With 3 bases removed from V and 3 bases from J, the gap between germline ends came to 8 bases. The CDR3 has 13 amino acids. The CDR3 protein is CASSLRGYYGYTF. The CDR3 DNA follows: TGTGCCAGCAGTTTGCGGGGGTACTATGGCTACACCTTC.

This clone was picked up one time. The V call is TRBV7-2, the J call TRBJ2-5; 7 nucleotides agree with TRBD2. The germline V gene encodes CDR1 SGHTA and CDR2 FQGNSA. The CDR3 totals 16 residues. Germline trimming cut 5 bases from V and 0 bases from J; bases unmatched to any gene: 9. The CDR3, as DNA: TGTGCCAGCAGCCCAGGAGCGGGGACGTACCAAGAGACCCAGTACTTC. Translating gives CASSPGAGTYQETQYF.

The rearrangement uses TRBV25-1 and TRBJ2-2; D is possibly TRBD1 (7 bases). The V gene lost 6 bases and the J gene lost 6 bases, with 17 bases spanning the gap. The CDR3 contains 15 residues. Germline-derived CDR1 and CDR2 are MGHDK and SYGVNS. In DNA form, the CDR3 reads TGTGCCAGCAGGGGGTTTGACAGGGAGGCCGGGGAGCTGTTTTTT. Amino acids: CASRGFDREAGELFF.